This TCR beta chain is drawn from a study of T cell changes during pregnancy in multiple sclerosis. The V gene end was trimmed by 4 bases and the J gene end by 1 base; junction bases not matched to a gene: 8. This CDR3 is built from 16 residues. The germline V gene encodes CDR1 LNHDA and CDR2 SQIVND (reference sequence). Using immunoSEQ multiplex PCR, the repertoire was profiled, and TCRdb retains in-frame clones only, with some absent. The sample carries 100,000 or so clones, 92% recorded once. The chain links TRBV19 to TRBJ2-3; 7 bases line up with TRBD2. The sample consisted of peripheral blood, taken after pregnancy. The clonotype originates from a female donor with multiple sclerosis, enrolled in a pregnancy study. CDR3 sequence (DNA): TGTGCCAGTAGTACCGGGGGGTGGCAGCGCACAGATACGCAGTATTTT. It translates to CASSTGGWQRTDTQYF.